What follows are 13 T cell receptor beta chains derived from one specimen sequenced in a study of shared clonotypes between healthy human individuals. The table came from immunoSEQ multiplex PCR; TCRdb's copy has only in-frame clones and leaves some out. The repertoire holds 2 million or so clones, with 95% as singletons. The sample taken for sequencing was naive CD4+ T cells sorted from blood. Subset reported: CD45RA+ positively selected. The receptor set was obtained from a man aged 18 to 29 in good health.

This clone was observed a single time. The chain's CDR3 is CASKQGYADQPQHF. The CDR3 DNA follows: TGTGCCAGCAAACAGGGATACGCAGATCAGCCCCAGCATTTT. The chain carries TRBV6-5 and TRBJ1-5; TRBD1 is a possible D gene (6 bases). V was shortened by 7 bases and J by 5 bases, with 15 bases between the two germline ends. CDR3 length: 14 amino acids. CDR1 and CDR2 (germline): MNHEY, SVGAGI.

The gene calls are TRBV6-4 and TRBJ1-1, with 9 nucleotides matching TRBD1. There are 16 residues in the CDR3. V lost 10 bases to trimming and J lost 1 base; unmatched junction nucleotides: 13. The germline gives CDR1 MRHNA, CDR2 SNTAGT. The CDR3 nucleotides read TGTGCCACCCAGACCGGGACAGGGAGCAGGAACACTGAAGCTTTCTTT. Translating gives CATQTGTGSRNTEAFF.

This clone is a singleton in its sample. This chain links TRBV5-6 with TRBJ2-2; D is possibly TRBD2 (5 bases). This CDR3 is 14 amino acids long. From germline, CDR1 is SGHDT and CDR2 YYEEEE. V gave up 2 bases and J gave up 10 bases, with 15 bases separating them. The CDR3 DNA reads as TGTGCCAGCAGCTTTTTGGAACCAGCGGAGGAGCTGTTTTTT. This sequence encodes CASSFLEPAEELFF. The variable domain in full, with the rest retrieved from reference TRBV5-6 and TRBJ2-2, is DAGVTQSPTHLIKTRGQQVTLRCSPKSGHDTVSWYQQALGQGPQFIFQYYEEEERQRGNFPDRFSGHQFPNYSSELNVNALLLGDSALYLCASSFLEPAEELFFGEGSRLTVL.

As regards this clone: Other DNA sequences in this sample translate to the same CDR3. This chain connects TRBV6-1 to TRBJ2-7; D is uncertain. The CDR3 is 16 residues long. V was pared by 1 base and J by 0 bases, with 13 bases between. Germline loops: CDR1 MNHNS, CDR2 SASEGT. The CDR3 sequence is CASSEGPGPLSYEQYF. CDR3 bases: TGTGCCAGCAGTGAAGGCCCTGGCCCTCTCTCCTACGAGCAGTACTTC.

The V and J genes are TRBV7-2 and TRBJ1-1, with a weak D call TRBD1 (5 bases). V dropped 1 base and J dropped 6 bases, with 18 bases sitting between them. Germline-derived CDR1 and CDR2 are SGHTA and FQGNSA. CDR3 size: 16 residues. CDR3 loop: CASSLGQGIKYSEAFF. In DNA, the CDR3 is TGTGCCAGCAGCTTAGGGCAGGGCATCAAATACTCTGAAGCTTTCTTT.

The rearrangement joins TRBV5-8 to TRBJ2-1; 7 bases match TRBD1. The CDR3 spans 14 residues. Germline values: CDR1 SGHTS, CDR2 YDEGEE. Trimming cost V 2 bases and J 7 bases; bases outside gene matches: 6. The DNA for the CDR3 is TGTGCCAGCAGCTTTCGACAGGGTTGGAATGAGCAGTTCTTC. Translating gives CASSFRQGWNEQFF.

CDR3 bases: TGTGCCAGCAGACCCAGGGAGGGGACAGAGCAGTACTTC. It yields the protein CASRPREGTEQYF. The chain is built from TRBV6-5 and TRBJ2-7; D is perhaps TRBD2 (7 bases). V was clipped by 6 bases and J by 7 bases, with 16 bases between them. Germline V gene data show CDR1 as MNHEY and CDR2 as SVGAGI. The CDR3 consists of 13 residues.

The gene calls are TRBV6-4 and TRBJ2-7; 8 nucleotides align to TRBD2. V lost 3 bases and J lost 3; bases outside the gene matches: 22. The germline CDR1 and CDR2 sequences are MRHNA and SNTAGT. CDR3 size: 20 residues. CDR3 loop: CASSDLVVERELQICYEQYF. In DNA, the CDR3 is TGTGCCAGCAGTGATTTGGTGGTTGAGCGGGAGTTACAGATTTGCTACGAGCAGTACTTC.

The chain is built from TRBV10-3 and TRBJ1-4, with TRBD1 as a possible D gene (5 bases). The CDR3 is 17 residues long. Germline V gene data show CDR1 as ENHRY and CDR2 as SYGVKD. With 1 base removed from V and 7 bases from J, the gap between germline ends came to 19 bases. The CDR3 spells CAISEWKGPGLSEKLFF. The CDR3 coding sequence is TGTGCCATCAGTGAGTGGAAGGGGCCAGGGCTTTCTGAAAAACTGTTTTTT.

The rearrangement joins TRBV2 to TRBJ1-5, with D uncertain. CDR1 and CDR2 (germline): SNHLY, FYNNEI. The V and J ends lost 1 base and 2 bases respectively, with 12 bases between them. The CDR3 sequence is 16 residues long. CDR3 nucleotide sequence: TGTGCCAGCAGTGAAGGGTTACGAGGTGGCAATCAGCCCCAGCATTTT. This translates into CASSEGLRGGNQPQHF.

The gene calls are TRBV7-2 and TRBJ2-3, with D possibly matching TRBD2 (6 bases). V was shortened by 2 bases and J by 2 bases, with 11 bases between the two germline ends. The CDR3 consists of 15 residues. Germline V gives CDR1 SGHTA, CDR2 FQGNSA. As DNA, the CDR3 is TGTGCCAGCAGCTTACGCGGGATGGCCACAGATACGCAGTATTTT. Translation gives CASSLRGMATDTQYF.

Written as DNA, the CDR3 is TGTGCCACCAGCAGAGGATCACGAGGACGGTTGTTTTTT. Its protein product is CATSRGSRGRLFF. V and J are TRBV15 and TRBJ2-2; D is unresolved. Germline CDR1 LNHNV, CDR2 YYDKDF (reference sequence). This CDR3 has 13 residues. Deletions cut 1 base from V and 15 bases from J, with 15 bases between.

A note on this clone: The same CDR3 also results from other DNA sequences found in this sample. Here the CDR3 reads CASSVEGTTDTQYF. CDR3 coding DNA: TGTGCCAGCAGCGTGGAGGGGACCACAGATACGCAGTATTTT. J is TRBJ2-3 and V is TRBV9; maybe TRBD2 (6 bases). This CDR3 region has 14 residues. Deletions cut 2 bases from V and 2 bases from J, with 9 bases between. The V gene's germline CDR1 is SGDLS and CDR2 YYNGEE. Looking up the rest from reference TRBV9 and TRBJ2-3 gives the full variable domain: DSGVTQTPKHLITATGQRVTLRCSPRSGDLSVYWYQQSLDQGLQFLIQYYNGEERAKGNILERFSAQQFPDLHSELNLSSLELGDSALYFCASSVEGTTDTQYFGPGTRLTVL.